The rows below give T cell receptor beta chains drawn from one sample of a study of T cells in Graves' hyperthyroidism and ophthalmopathy. TCRdb re-called the multiplex PCR reads through MiXCR, storing one row per CDR3 protein. Of about 590,000 distinct CDR3 sequences listed, roughly 14% were seen once; the top ten hold about 7%. The sample comprised blood. The receptors originated from a woman aged 25-40 years with Graves' hyperthyroidism. Each CDR3 is given with its conserved first and last residue. The D gene is left open where the match is weak. A row's size may be missing; if present it is once, few, many or a size class.

abundance: many; d_gene: TRBD1; j_gene: TRBJ1-1; v_gene: TRBV30; CDR3nt: TGTGCCTGGAACCGATGGGACAGGGAAGCTTTCTTT; CDR3aa: CAWNRWDREAFF
abundance: .; d_gene: TRBD1; j_gene: TRBJ1-4; v_gene: TRBV7-9; CDR3nt: TGTGCCAGCAGCCCAAGGACAGGGGACAATGAAAAACTGTTTTTT; CDR3aa: CASSPRTGDNEKLFF
abundance: many; d_gene: .; j_gene: TRBJ2-7; v_gene: TRBV11-2; CDR3nt: TGTGCCAGCAGCTCCCTCTCAGGAACCACCTACGAGCAGTACTTC; CDR3aa: CASSSLSGTTYEQYF
abundance: many; d_gene: .; j_gene: TRBJ2-3; v_gene: TRBV5-6; CDR3nt: TGTGCCAGCAGCTTGATGGGTTCCCACACAGATACGCAGTATTTT; CDR3aa: CASSLMGSHTDTQYF
abundance: many; d_gene: .; j_gene: TRBJ2-5; v_gene: TRBV28; CDR3nt: TGTGCCAGCAGGACAGGTGCTCAAGAGACCCAGTACTTC; CDR3aa: CASRTGAQETQYF
abundance: many; d_gene: .; j_gene: TRBJ2-7; v_gene: TRBV2; CDR3nt: TGTGCCAGCGGGACACCCAGCTCCTACGAGCAGTACTTC; CDR3aa: CASGTPSSYEQYF
abundance: many; d_gene: .; j_gene: TRBJ2-5; v_gene: TRBV28; CDR3nt: TGTGCCAGCAGCGGCAGGTCAGGCCGAGAGACCCAGTACTTC; CDR3aa: CASSGRSGRETQYF
abundance: .; d_gene: .; j_gene: TRBJ1-1; v_gene: TRBV18; CDR3nt: TGTGCCAGCTCACGTGTAGGGGCGGCGCAGAACACTGAAGCTTTCTTT; CDR3aa: CASSRVGAAQNTEAFF
abundance: many; d_gene: .; j_gene: TRBJ2-3; v_gene: TRBV9; CDR3nt: TGTGCCAGCAGCGCCAGGGCCACAGATACGCAGTATTTT; CDR3aa: CASSARATDTQYF
abundance: .; d_gene: .; j_gene: TRBJ2-1; v_gene: TRBV18; CDR3nt: TGTGCCAGCTCATATTTAGTTGGGGCCCCGGGCAATGAGCAGTTCTTC; CDR3aa: CASSYLVGAPGNEQFF
abundance: .; d_gene: .; j_gene: TRBJ1-2; v_gene: TRBV12-3/TRBV12-4; CDR3nt: TGTGCCAGCAGAGGCCGGGCCACCTATGGCTACACCTTC; CDR3aa: CASRGRATYGYTF
abundance: many; d_gene: .; j_gene: TRBJ2-5; v_gene: TRBV9; CDR3nt: TGTGCCAGCAGTGGGGGCGAGACCCAGTACTTC; CDR3aa: CASSGGETQYF
abundance: many; d_gene: TRBD2; j_gene: TRBJ2-7; v_gene: TRBV5-5; CDR3nt: TGTGCCAGCAGTAAAAGACCGGGACTATCCTCCGAGCAGTACTTC; CDR3aa: CASSKRPGLSSEQYF
abundance: many; d_gene: .; j_gene: TRBJ1-1; v_gene: TRBV28; CDR3nt: TGTGCCAGCAGTTTATCGGGGGAACGGAACACTGAAGCTTTCTTT; CDR3aa: CASSLSGERNTEAFF
abundance: few; d_gene: .; j_gene: TRBJ2-5; v_gene: TRBV12-3/TRBV12-4; CDR3nt: TGTGCCAGCAGTTTTGACGCGGGACAGCCCCAAACGACCCAGTACTTC; CDR3aa: CASSFDAGQPQTTQYF
abundance: .; d_gene: .; j_gene: TRBJ2-1; v_gene: TRBV7-8; CDR3nt: TGTGCCAGCAGCTTAGGGTGGTTGAGGGAGTTTGAGCAGTTCTTC; CDR3aa: CASSLGWLREFEQFF
abundance: many; d_gene: .; j_gene: TRBJ2-3; v_gene: TRBV20-1; CDR3nt: TGCAGTGCGATCACAGGGTCTGGGACGCAGTATTTT; CDR3aa: CSAITGSGTQYF
abundance: .; d_gene: TRBD1; j_gene: TRBJ2-1; v_gene: TRBV28; CDR3nt: TGTGCCAGCAGTCTCGATACCGGGACAGGGAGGGACAATGAGCAGTTCTTC; CDR3aa: CASSLDTGTGRDNEQFF
abundance: .; d_gene: .; j_gene: TRBJ2-7; v_gene: TRBV6-2/TRBV6-3; CDR3nt: TGTGCCAGCACTAACCCCGGACAGACCTACGAGCAGTACTTC; CDR3aa: CASTNPGQTYEQYF
abundance: once; d_gene: .; j_gene: TRBJ1-4; v_gene: TRBV9; CDR3nt: TGTGCCAGCAGCGTAGGGCAGGGAAATGAAAAACTGTTTTTT; CDR3aa: CASSVGQGNEKLFF
abundance: many; d_gene: TRBD2; j_gene: TRBJ2-7; v_gene: TRBV10-3; CDR3nt: TGTGCCATCTCGGGGCTAGCGGAGAGCTACGAGCAGTACTTC; CDR3aa: CAISGLAESYEQYF
abundance: few; d_gene: TRBD2; j_gene: TRBJ2-3; v_gene: TRBV30; CDR3nt: TGTGCCTGGAGTGCGGGAGGTGGGAAGCTGTCTAGCACAGATACGCAGTATTTT; CDR3aa: CAWSAGGGKLSSTDTQYF
abundance: many; d_gene: TRBD2; j_gene: TRBJ2-2; v_gene: TRBV7-6; CDR3nt: TGTGCCAGCAGCTTAAGGATTGGGACTAGCGGAGCGAACACCGGGGAGCTGTTTTTT; CDR3aa: CASSLRIGTSGANTGELFF
abundance: few; d_gene: .; j_gene: TRBJ1-6; v_gene: TRBV14; CDR3nt: TGTGCCAGCAGCCTTCGGACGGCCAGTAATTCACCCCTCCACTTT; CDR3aa: CASSLRTASNSPLHF
abundance: many; d_gene: TRBD2; j_gene: TRBJ2-3; v_gene: TRBV7-2; CDR3nt: TGTGCCAGCAGCTTAGGACTAGCGGGTACTCGCACAGATACGCAGTATTTT; CDR3aa: CASSLGLAGTRTDTQYF
abundance: many; d_gene: .; j_gene: TRBJ2-7; v_gene: TRBV30; CDR3nt: TGTGCCTGGAGTGCCAGGAGGGTAACCTACGAGCAGTACTTC; CDR3aa: CAWSARRVTYEQYF
abundance: many; d_gene: TRBD1; j_gene: TRBJ2-7; v_gene: TRBV7-2; CDR3nt: TGTGCCAGCAGCTTAGGACACAGGGGGACCCTCGAGCAGTACTTC; CDR3aa: CASSLGHRGTLEQYF